Sequencing of this T cell receptor (beta chain) was carried out in a study of blood T cell repertoires in COVID-19. Whole-study context: Acute and convalescent COVID-19 samples came from the United States, Italy and Spain. From T cells, B-cell-depleted T cells, or PBMCs came the material, which was cDNA or gDNA.

Germline V gene sequence: CDR1 LNHDA, CDR2 SQIVND (reference sequence). Deletions cut 1 base from V and 3 bases from J, with 7 bases between. The CDR3 has 14 residues. In the original analysis: By means of reference gene primer amplification, nucleated cell counts were estimated. TCRdb's copy holds only in-frame clones and misses some; the assay was immunoSEQ multiplex PCR. Clone size and V and J calls were adopted from that table, with D and trimming inferred from the DNA. The profile shows 60,000 to 70,000 clones, 75% to 95% of them singletons. The receptor was derived from a human donor with active COVID-19. The donor label of this sample is uncertain. The sequencing sample was made of peripheral blood. The chain is built from TRBV19 and TRBJ2-1, with D possibly being TRBD2 (5 bases). The CDR3 bases are TGTGCCAGTAGTATAGCGGGGTACTACAATGAGCAGTTCTTC. Amino acids: CASSIAGYYNEQFF.